The 9 T cell receptor beta chains presented below share a single source sample, sequenced in a study of blood T cells in healthy people across ages. The authors ran a second PCR of roughly 6 to 12 cycles using a sample-barcoded 5' primer and a J-beta primer mix. TCRdb redid the calling of the 5' RACE reads with MiXCR, one entry per CDR3 protein. The data hold 500,000 to 550,000 distinct CDR3 sequences, with less than 25% observed a single time. These data also formed part of another study, on T cells of mothers and their children.

Input material: blood. Every receptor here comes from a boy under 18 in good health.

This chain connects TRBV7-3 to TRBJ2-6; D is possibly TRBD1 (5 bases). With 0 bases removed from V and 1 base from J, the gap between germline ends came to 7 bases. From germline, CDR1 is SGHTA and CDR2 FQGTGA. The CDR3 totals 16 residues. For the CDR3, the DNA is TGTGCCAGCAGCTTAACAGCAGGGTCTGGGGCCAACGTCCTGACTTTC. Protein: CASSLTAGSGANVLTF.

The rearrangement links TRBV20-1 to TRBJ1-1, with 12 bases identical to TRBD1. CDR1 and CDR2 from the germline V gene are DFQATT and SNEGSKA (reference sequence). This CDR3 has 14 residues. V lost 4 bases and J lost 4; bases outside the gene matches: 4. The CDR3 DNA follows: TGCAGTGCTACCGGGGACAGGGGGCTCACTGAAGCTTTCTTT. Its protein product is CSATGDRGLTEAFF.

This clonotype has just a few counts. The chain recombines TRBV20-1 with TRBJ2-3; D unclear. In germline, CDR1 is DFQATT, CDR2 SNEGSKA (reference sequence). This CDR3 is built from 11 residues. V lost 2 bases, J lost 10 bases, and 10 bases lay in between. The CDR3 DNA is TGCAGTGCTAGAAGGAGACTTTCGCAGTATTTT. Amino acids: CSARRRLSQYF.

The V and J genes are TRBV28 and TRBJ2-1; D is undetermined. This CDR3 spans 11 amino acids. The germline V and J ends were trimmed by 2 bases and 8 bases, with 4 bases remaining between them. Germline lookup yields CDR1 MDHEN and CDR2 SYDVKM. In DNA, the CDR3 is TGTGCCAGCAGTTTACGCTATGAGCAGTTCTTC. Translating it yields CASSLRYEQFF.

This clonotype was detected a few times. The chain employs TRBV4-3 and TRBJ2-3; 13 bases map to TRBD2. Germline values: CDR1 LGHNA, CDR2 YSLEER. The CDR3 has 17 amino acids. V shed 3 bases and J 3 bases; nucleotides not matched to a gene: 6. In DNA form, the CDR3 reads TGCGCCAGCAGCCAGGAACTAGCGGGAGGGCCGACAGATACGCAGTATTTT. Translation: CASSQELAGGPTDTQYF.

V and J are TRBV7-9 and TRBJ1-6; 7 bases line up with TRBD1. The ends lost 5 bases at V and 4 bases at J; junction bases unmatched: 5. Germline CDR1 reads SEHNR; CDR2 reads FQNEAQ (reference sequence). The CDR3 has 15 amino acids. The CDR3 spells CASSQGQAYNSPLHF. CDR3 coding DNA: TGTGCCAGCAGCCAAGGACAGGCTTATAATTCACCCCTCCACTTT.

The V call is TRBV6-6, the J call TRBJ2-3, with D unresolved. Looked up from germline, CDR1 is MNHNY and CDR2 is SVGAGI (reference sequence). Trimming removed 6 bases from V and 1 base from J, with 11 bases in between. This CDR3 has 14 residues. The CDR3 is CASRGRDGTDTQYF. CDR3 nucleotides: TGTGCCAGCAGGGGAAGGGATGGCACAGATACGCAGTATTTT.

The V and J genes are TRBV9 and TRBJ2-3; possible D gene TRBD2, 5 bases. The CDR3 extends over 15 amino acids. Per the germline V gene, CDR1 is SGDLS and CDR2 is YYNGEE. Trimming left V 0 bases short and J 2 bases short, with 10 bases between. The CDR3 DNA reads as TGTGCCAGCAGCGTAGGCGAGCGGTCCACAGATACGCAGTATTTT. The encoded protein is CASSVGERSTDTQYF.

This chain joins TRBV5-1 and TRBJ2-5, with D unclear. Per the germline V gene, CDR1 is SGHRS and CDR2 is YFSETQ. The CDR3 loop spans 17 amino acids. Trimming left V 0 bases short and J 2 bases short, with 17 bases between. The CDR3 protein is CASSLARAVTAQETQYF. The CDR3 nucleotides read TGCGCCAGCAGCTTGGCTCGGGCCGTAACAGCACAAGAGACCCAGTACTTC.